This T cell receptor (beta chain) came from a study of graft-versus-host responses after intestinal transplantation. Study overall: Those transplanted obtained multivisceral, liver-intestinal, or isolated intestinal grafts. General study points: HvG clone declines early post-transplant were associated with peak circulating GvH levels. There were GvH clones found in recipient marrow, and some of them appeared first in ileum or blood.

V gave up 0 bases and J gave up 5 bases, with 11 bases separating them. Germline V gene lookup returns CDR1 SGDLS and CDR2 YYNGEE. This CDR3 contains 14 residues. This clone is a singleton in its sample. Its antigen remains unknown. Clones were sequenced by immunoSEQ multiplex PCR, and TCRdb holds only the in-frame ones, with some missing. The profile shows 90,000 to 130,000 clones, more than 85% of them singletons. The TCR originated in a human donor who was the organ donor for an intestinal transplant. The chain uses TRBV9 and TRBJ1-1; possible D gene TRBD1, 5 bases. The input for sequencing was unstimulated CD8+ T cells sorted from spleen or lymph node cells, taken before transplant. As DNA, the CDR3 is TGTGCCAGCAGCGTAGCTGCGCAGGGAACTGAAGCTTTCTTT. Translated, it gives CASSVAAQGTEAFF.